One sample yielded the 14 T cell receptor beta chains listed below, sequenced in a study of CD8 T cells in Susac syndrome. RNA totalling about 0.5 to 1 ug underwent reverse transcription with random hexamers. Each CDR3 protein gets one entry after TCRdb re-called the immunoSEQ multiplex PCR reads with MiXCR. The profile shows about 210,000 distinct CDR3 sequences, 94% of them singletons. The specimen sequenced was CD4+ T cells from PBMCs. The receptor source for this set is a human donor with Susac syndrome.

The chain joins TRBV10-3 to TRBJ2-3, with D tentatively TRBD1 or TRBD2 (5 bases each). The CDR3 length is 14 residues. Trimming cost V 11 bases and J 3 bases, with 18 bases left between them. Germline CDR1 is ENHRY and CDR2 is SYGVKD. The DNA of the CDR3 is TGTGCCGCCCACGGGGCATTGGGGACAGATACGCAGTATTTT. The encoded protein is CAAHGALGTDTQYF.

CDR3 region: CASSSGFNSPLHF. CDR3 coding DNA: TGCGCCAGCAGCTCGGGCTTTAATTCACCCCTCCACTTT. The V gene is TRBV4-1, the J gene TRBJ1-6; no definite D call. Trimming stripped 5 bases from V and 6 bases from J, with 8 bases between. CDR1 is MGHRA and CDR2 is YSYEKL in the germline V gene. The CDR3 is 13 amino acids.

V is TRBV6-1 and J is TRBJ2-3, with 9 nucleotides matching TRBD2. Germline V lookup: CDR1 MNHNS, CDR2 SASEGT. V lost 5 bases and J lost 0; bases outside the gene matches: 6. The CDR3 length is 16 residues. The CDR3 spells CASSLSGGESTDTQYF. The CDR3 region has the DNA TGTGCCAGCAGTCTTAGCGGGGGAGAAAGCACAGATACGCAGTATTTT.

This chain links TRBV20-1 with TRBJ1-6, with 7 bases matching TRBD1. V gave up 0 bases and J gave up 10 bases; unmatched junction bases: 15. This CDR3 has 17 amino acids. Germline V gene data show CDR1 as DFQATT and CDR2 as SNEGSKA (reference sequence). The CDR3 DNA sequence: TGCAGTGCTAGAGATCTGAGACGAGACAGGGAGGACTCACCCCTCCACTTT. Translating gives CSARDLRRDREDSPLHF.

The chain carries TRBV7-3 and TRBJ1-5; D unresolved. The V gene's germline CDR1 is SGHTA and CDR2 FQGTGA. The CDR3 consists of 13 residues. V shed 5 bases and J shed 8 bases, with 13 bases lying between them. CDR3 DNA: TGTGCCAGCAGCGGCCCGGGCTGGGAGCCCCAGCATTTT. Its protein is CASSGPGWEPQHF.

This chain joins TRBV29-1 and TRBJ1-1, with unresolved D. The CDR3 spans 13 residues. In germline, CDR1 is SQVTM, CDR2 ANQGSEA. V lost 3 bases and J lost 2, with 10 bases in between. CDR3 nucleotides: TGCAGCGTTGATTGGCAGGTTAACACTGAAGCTTTCTTT. Protein: CSVDWQVNTEAFF.

The V gene is TRBV18, the J gene TRBJ1-5; D unresolved. The V and J ends lost 3 bases and 0 bases respectively, with 9 bases between them. The CDR3 sequence is 15 residues long. Germline CDR1 KGHSH, CDR2 LQKENI. CDR3 loop: CASSPGRPSNQPQHF. CDR3 bases: TGTGCCAGCTCACCTGGCAGACCTAGCAATCAGCCCCAGCATTTT.

The rearrangement joins TRBV13 to TRBJ1-3; 8 positions agree with TRBD1. The CDR3 totals 15 residues. Trimming cost V 6 bases and J 7 bases; bases outside gene matches: 11. Germline V gene data show CDR1 as PRHDT and CDR2 as FYEKMQ (reference sequence). This chain's CDR3 is CASSQPGQERNTIYF. CDR3 coding DNA: TGTGCCAGCAGTCAACCGGGACAGGAGCGCAACACCATATATTTT.

V and J are TRBV12-3 or TRBV12-4 and TRBJ1-1, with a weak D call TRBD1 (6 bases). V was pared by 2 bases and J by 4 bases, with 8 bases between. The CDR3 covers 13 residues. CDR3 in amino acids: CASSLKGGTEAFF. In nucleotides, the CDR3 is TGTGCCAGCAGTTTAAAGGGGGGCACTGAAGCTTTCTTT.

V and J are TRBV5-1 and TRBJ2-1; TRBD2 aligns across 10 bases. CDR1 SGHRS and CDR2 YFSETQ come from the germline V gene. The length of the CDR3 is 15 residues. V trimming: 4 bases; J trimming: 7 bases; junction bases outside the gene matches: 8. The CDR3 DNA follows: TGCGCCAGCAGCCGGGAAAGCGGGGGGGCTAATGAGCAGTTCTTC. Protein product: CASSRESGGANEQFF.

The V gene is TRBV19, the J gene TRBJ1-2, with 10 positions matching TRBD1. The CDR3 covers 15 residues. Germline lookup yields CDR1 LNHDA and CDR2 SQIVND (reference sequence). The ends lost 5 bases at V and 3 bases at J; junction bases unmatched: 6. The CDR3 bases are TGTGCCAGTAGTCCAGACAGGGGGCTGGACTATGGCTACACCTTC. Translated, it gives CASSPDRGLDYGYTF.

V and J are TRBV28 and TRBJ1-1; D gene uncertain. There are 14 residues in the CDR3. Germline V gives CDR1 MDHEN, CDR2 SYDVKM. V was shortened by 8 bases and J by 7 bases, with 20 bases between the two germline ends. In DNA, the CDR3 is TGTGCCAGCGGCCCACTCGGGTCCACCCATGAAGCTTTCTTT. It translates to CASGPLGSTHEAFF.

This clonotype was detected only a few times. The chain uses TRBV6-2 or TRBV6-3 and TRBJ1-5; D call uncertain. Germline V CDR1 and CDR2: MNHEY, SVGEGT. V lost 7 bases and J 0 bases, leaving 7 bases between the germline ends. This CDR3 comprises 13 residues. CDR3 DNA: TGTGCCAGCACGGTCGATAGCAATCAGCCCCAGCATTTT. Its translation: CASTVDSNQPQHF.

The chain links TRBV9 to TRBJ1-1; D gene unclear. V was cut by 4 bases and J by 4 bases, with 14 bases left in between. This CDR3 is built from 14 residues. The germline V gene has CDR1 SGDLS and CDR2 YYNGEE. CDR3 DNA: TGTGCCAGCAGCCCTCATTCGGGGAGCACTGAAGCTTTCTTT. Translation gives CASSPHSGSTEAFF.